The 17 T cell receptor beta chains presented below share a single source sample, sequenced in a study of T cell responses to AZD1222 COVID-19 vaccine. TCRdb keeps only in-frame clones here, not all; method: immunoSEQ multiplex PCR. The profile shows 140,000 or so clones, approximately 90% of them singletons. This material consisted of peripheral blood, taken 28 days after the second AZD1222 dose. The receptors were sampled from an adult who received the AZD1222 COVID-19 vaccine.

The CDR3 nucleotides read TGTGCCAGCAGCCCGCCAGAAACTAGCGGAGAGACCCAGTACTTC. It codes for CASSPPETSGETQYF. This chain connects TRBV5-4 to TRBJ2-5, with 8 bases that match TRBD2. J gave up 4 bases and V 4 bases, and 9 bases lay outside the gene matches. Per the germline V gene, CDR1 is SGHNT and CDR2 is YYREEE (reference sequence). This CDR3 region has 15 residues.

This rearrangement joins TRBV18 to TRBJ2-7; D is unresolved. CDR3 length: 12 amino acids. Trimming took 4 bases from V and 3 from J, leaving 7 bases between them. Germline CDR1 is KGHSH and CDR2 is LQKENI. CDR3 residues: CASSLERYEQYF. CDR3 bases: TGTGCCAGCTCACTAGAGCGCTACGAGCAGTACTTC.

The sample holds one count of this clone. This chain links TRBV11-3 with TRBJ1-3; D possibly corresponds to TRBD1 (6 bases). Trimming stripped 5 bases from V and 0 bases from J, with 8 bases between. The CDR3 consists of 14 residues. Germline CDR1 SGHNT, CDR2 YENEEA. The CDR3 loop reads CASSKDSSGNTIYF. CDR3 DNA: TGTGCCAGCAGCAAGGACAGCTCTGGAAACACCATATATTTT.

The V call is TRBV2, the J call TRBJ1-2; TRBD1 is a possible D gene (5 bases). Trimming pared 11 bases from V and 3 bases from J, leaving 16 bases between. Germline-derived CDR1 and CDR2 are SNHLY and FYNNEI. The CDR3 extends over 13 amino acids. In DNA, the CDR3 is TGTGCCGGCCTTGGGGGAGTGGACTATGGCTACACCTTC. This codes for CAGLGGVDYGYTF.

This sequence joins TRBV19 and TRBJ1-1; the D gene is possibly TRBD1 (5 bases). Germline V gene lookup returns CDR1 LNHDA and CDR2 SQIVND (reference sequence). Trimming removed 4 bases at V and 5 bases at J, with 17 bases between. This CDR3 contains 15 residues. The CDR3 DNA is TGTGCCAGTAGTAGACCCTCCGGGGGGAGGACTGAAGCTTTCTTT. Translating it yields CASSRPSGGRTEAFF.

This chain connects TRBV2 to TRBJ1-6; D perhaps matches TRBD1 (5 bases). The V and J ends lost 5 bases and 0 bases respectively, with 11 bases between them. Germline V gives CDR1 SNHLY, CDR2 FYNNEI. The CDR3 covers 16 residues. The DNA for the CDR3 is TGTGCCAGCAGTTGGGGGTCGCCCTCCTATAATTCACCCCTCCACTTT. Translating it yields CASSWGSPSYNSPLHF.

The chain has TRBV5-1 and TRBJ1-1; D is possibly TRBD1 (6 bases). The CDR3 contains 15 residues. V was trimmed by 4 bases and J by 5 bases, leaving 18 bases between them. Per the germline V gene, CDR1 is SGHRS and CDR2 is YFSETQ. CDR3 sequence reads: CASSPRGGAQTEAFF. CDR3 coding DNA: TGCGCCAGCAGCCCCCGGGGGGGGGCTCAGACTGAAGCTTTCTTT.

The chain is built from TRBV7-8 and TRBJ1-3; D is ambiguous. V lost 1 base to trimming and J lost 0 bases, with 10 bases between them. Per germline, CDR1 SGHVS and CDR2 FQNEAQ. The CDR3 runs 16 residues. CDR3 protein: CASSLVAVTSGNTIYF. The CDR3 DNA sequence: TGTGCCAGCAGCTTAGTCGCAGTTACCTCTGGAAACACCATATATTTT.

The J gene is TRBJ1-1, the V gene TRBV6-6; maybe TRBD1 (5 bases). The CDR3 runs 16 residues. CDR1 is MNHNY, CDR2 SVGAGI, per germline (reference sequence). V dropped 6 bases and J dropped 4 bases, with 21 bases sitting between them. The CDR3 protein is CASSPGSGKDGTEAFF. The CDR3 DNA reads as TGTGCCAGCAGCCCTGGGTCAGGGAAAGACGGCACTGAAGCTTTCTTT.

The chain uses TRBV5-4 and TRBJ1-2; TRBD1 is a possible D gene (6 bases). The ends were cut back, 3 bases at V and 3 bases at J, with 12 bases in the middle. Germline V CDR1 and CDR2: SGHNT, YYREEE (reference sequence). The CDR3 contains 14 residues. The chain's CDR3 is CASSSTGGHYGYTF. In DNA, the CDR3 is TGTGCCAGCAGCTCGACAGGTGGGCACTATGGCTACACCTTC.

This clone has just one count. This chain connects TRBV5-1 to TRBJ2-1; D possibly corresponds to TRBD2 (6 bases). Trimming removed 4 bases from V and 6 bases from J, with 17 bases in between. Germline values: CDR1 SGHRS, CDR2 YFSETQ. This CDR3 is 15 amino acids long. The CDR3 loop is CASSPYTGTPNEQFF. CDR3 nucleotide sequence: TGCGCCAGCAGCCCTTACACTGGGACTCCCAATGAGCAGTTCTTC.

The CDR3 is CASSRWGQGASGANVLTF. The CDR3 DNA follows: TGTGCCAGCAGCCGCTGGGGACAGGGGGCAAGTGGGGCCAACGTCCTGACTTTC. The chain is built from TRBV11-2 and TRBJ2-6, with 12 bases identical to TRBD1. Looked up from germline, CDR1 is SGHAT and CDR2 is FQNNGV. This CDR3 has 18 amino acids. The V and J ends lost 5 bases and 3 bases, in that order; junction bases with no gene match: 8.

The chain combines TRBV6-5 with TRBJ2-7; TRBD2 agrees at 12 bases. V trimming: 6 bases; J trimming: 4 bases; junction bases outside the gene matches: 4. Germline V gene lookup returns CDR1 MNHEY and CDR2 SVGAGI. This CDR3 contains 14 residues. The CDR3 is CASSLGLAGYEQYF. The CDR3 DNA reads as TGTGCCAGCAGCCTTGGACTAGCGGGATACGAGCAGTACTTC.

The J gene is TRBJ1-4, the V gene TRBV10-1; D remains unclear. This CDR3 is built from 14 residues. Trimming shortened V by 0 bases and J by 2 bases, and 4 bases separated the two germline ends. Germline lookup yields CDR1 WNHNN and CDR2 SYGVQD (reference sequence). The CDR3: CASSESRTNEKLFF. CDR3 nucleotide sequence: TGCGCCAGCAGTGAGTCGAGGACTAATGAAAAACTGTTTTTT.

The chain joins TRBV7-9 to TRBJ2-1; D possibly corresponds to TRBD1 (7 bases). Trimming removed 5 bases at V and 8 bases at J, with 13 bases between. CDR3 size: 13 residues. Germline V gene lookup returns CDR1 SEHNR and CDR2 FQNEAQ (reference sequence). CDR3 region: CASSQGGVDEQFF. CDR3 nucleotide sequence: TGTGCCAGCAGCCAGGGGGGCGTCGATGAGCAGTTCTTC.

The chain couples TRBV7-9 to TRBJ1-6; D might be TRBD1 (6 bases). V was shortened by 5 bases and J by 8 bases, with 19 bases between the two germline ends. CDR1 is SEHNR and CDR2 is FQNEAQ in the germline V gene (reference sequence). The CDR3 runs to 16 residues. CDR3 nucleotides: TGTGCCAGCAGCCCCTACGGGGGGGCAGGGTATTCACCCCTCCACTTT. The encoded protein is CASSPYGGAGYSPLHF.

The J gene is TRBJ2-5, the V gene TRBV15, with 10 bases matching TRBD1. Germline CDR1 reads LNHNV; CDR2 reads YYDKDF (reference sequence). The CDR3 consists of 17 residues. V lost 0 bases and J lost 0; bases outside the gene matches: 4. The CDR3 spells CATSRDPGQGNQETQYF. The CDR3 DNA sequence: TGTGCCACCAGCAGAGACCCGGGACAGGGGAACCAAGAGACCCAGTACTTC.